This T cell receptor beta chain was profiled in a study of beta chain features in type 1 diabetes. Findings of the study overall: When Type 1 diabetes patients were examined, their TCRB CDR3s proved moderately but significantly shorter in all four CD4+ subsets. A pattern of fewer insertions and more deletions at VDJ junctions was seen in type 1 diabetes patients.

The authors reverse transcribed all of the isolated RNA, so sequencing captured expressed TCRB transcripts. This table comes from immunoSEQ multiplex PCR, and its TCRdb copy is limited to in-frame clones, with some not included. The sample yields about 68,000 clones, approximately 47% seen once. The V and J ends lost 1 base and 0 bases respectively, with 14 bases between them. The CDR3 sequence is 17 residues long. Germline CDR1 SGHDT, CDR2 YYEEEE. This clone was detected only a few times. What it binds is not known. It was via CD45RO/CCR7/CD25/CD127/CD95/CD27 that CD4+ naive, central memory, regulatory and stem cell-like memory cells were sorted.

V usage is TRBV5-6 and J usage is TRBJ2-1; tentatively, D is TRBD2 (6 bases). The specimen was central memory CD4+ T cells from blood. The TCR originated in a man younger than 45 with type 1 diabetes. This CDR3 is CASSLNLRDFSYNEQFF. In DNA form, the CDR3 reads TGTGCCAGCAGCTTGAATCTTAGGGACTTCTCCTACAATGAGCAGTTCTTC.